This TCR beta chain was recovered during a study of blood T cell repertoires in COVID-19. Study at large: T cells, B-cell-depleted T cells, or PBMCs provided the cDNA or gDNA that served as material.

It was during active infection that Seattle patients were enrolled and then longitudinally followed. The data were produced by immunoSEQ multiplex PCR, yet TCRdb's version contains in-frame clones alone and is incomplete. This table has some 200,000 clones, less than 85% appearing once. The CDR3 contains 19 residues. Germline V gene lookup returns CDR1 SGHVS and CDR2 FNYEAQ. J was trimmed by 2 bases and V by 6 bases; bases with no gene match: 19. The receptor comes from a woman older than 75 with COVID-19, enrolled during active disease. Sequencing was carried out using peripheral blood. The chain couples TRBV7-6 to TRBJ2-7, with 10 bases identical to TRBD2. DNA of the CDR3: TGTGCCAGCAGTGGGGGCGGGTCTAGCGGGAGTTCGGGCCCCTACGAGCAGTACTTC. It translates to CASSGGGSSGSSGPYEQYF.